This entry describes one T cell receptor beta chain. The V segment lost 2 bases and the J segment 4 bases; nucleotides outside the gene matches: 1. Germline V gene sequence: CDR1 MNHNY, CDR2 SVGAGI (reference sequence). This CDR3 spans 15 amino acids. This record comes from a study of T cell changes during pregnancy in multiple sclerosis. Some clones are missing from TCRdb's copy, which holds only in-frame ones; the method was immunoSEQ multiplex PCR. The profile shows around 61,000 clones, more than 80% of them singletons. The chain has TRBV6-6 and TRBJ2-2, with TRBD2 matching over 10 bases. Sequenced here: peripheral blood, sampled in the first trimester of pregnancy. The sequence derives from a female donor in good health, enrolled as a control in a pregnancy study. CDR3 loop: CASSYKRGGTGELFF. The CDR3 DNA reads as TGTGCCAGCAGTTACAAGCGGGGGGGCACCGGGGAGCTGTTTTTT.